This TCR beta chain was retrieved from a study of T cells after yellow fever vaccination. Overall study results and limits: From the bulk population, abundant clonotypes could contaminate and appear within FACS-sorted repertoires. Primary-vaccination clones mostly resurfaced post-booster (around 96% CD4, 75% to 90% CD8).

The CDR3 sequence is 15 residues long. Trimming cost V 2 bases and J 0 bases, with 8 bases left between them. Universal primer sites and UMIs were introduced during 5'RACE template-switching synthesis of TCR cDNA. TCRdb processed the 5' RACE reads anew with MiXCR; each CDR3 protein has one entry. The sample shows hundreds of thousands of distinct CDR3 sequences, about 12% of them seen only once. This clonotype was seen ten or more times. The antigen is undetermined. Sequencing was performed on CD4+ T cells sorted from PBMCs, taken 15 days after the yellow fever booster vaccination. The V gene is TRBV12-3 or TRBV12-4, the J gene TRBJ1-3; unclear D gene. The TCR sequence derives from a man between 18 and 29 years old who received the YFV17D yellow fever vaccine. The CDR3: CASSLFAGSGNTIYF. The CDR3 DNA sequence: TGTGCCAGCAGTTTATTTGCTGGCTCTGGAAACACCATATATTTT.